What follows is one T cell receptor beta chain and its context. Regarding treatment: randomized to nivolumab then ipilimumab (arm A) or the reverse (arm B). Repertoires were generated with immunoSEQ multiplex PCR, while TCRdb's copy carries only in-frame clones and drops some. This table holds about 20,000 clones, around 80% found once. This CDR3 is built from 18 residues. The V gene end was trimmed by 2 bases and the J gene end by 3 bases; junction bases not matched to a gene: 16. CDR1 and CDR2 from the germline V gene are SGHNT and YENEEA. This entry comes from a study of sequential checkpoint blockade in melanoma.

This sample comprised CD8+ T cells sorted from blood (inferred from file names), obtained from a patient given nivolumab and ipilimumab in sequence. V gene TRBV11-3 combines with J gene TRBJ2-7; TRBD1 matches 7 bases. This TCR derives from a human donor with melanoma. The CDR3 is CASSLRPPNRGDLYEQYF. As DNA, the CDR3 is TGTGCCAGCAGCTTAAGGCCCCCCAACAGGGGCGACCTCTACGAGCAGTACTTC.